A selection of T cell receptor beta chains follows, all from one sample in a study of Graves' ophthalmopathy and Graves' hyperthyroidism. TCRdb reanalysed the multiplex PCR reads using MiXCR and keeps one entry per CDR3 protein. Here the sample spans approximately 540,000 distinct CDR3 sequences, roughly 39% being singletons. The sequenced sample consisted of peripheral blood or thyroid tissue (not recorded which). These TCRs come from an adult man with Graves' hyperthyroidism. Both conserved end residues are part of each CDR3. A D gene is named only where the DNA matches it firmly. The size entry is marked missing in some rows and otherwise reads once, few, many or a size class.

TRBJ2-5 | TRBV5-4 | TRBD2 | NA | TGTGCCAGCAGCTTGGCAGCGGGGGGGGCCAAAGAGACCCAGTACTTC | CASSLAAGGAKETQYF
TRBJ2-5 | TRBV7-7 | NA | NA | TGTGCTCCCCGAGGTGGGGAGACCCAGTACTTC | CAPRGGETQYF
TRBJ1-2 | TRBV7-2 | TRBD1 | NA | TGTGCCAGCAGCTTAGGGGTAGGGGGCTGTGGCTACACCTTC | CASSLGVGGCGYTF
TRBJ2-3 | TRBV19 | NA | NA | TGTGCCAGTAGTATTAAACTACCGGCCCCAGATACGCAGTATTTT | CASSIKLPAPDTQYF
TRBJ2-6 | TRBV10-3 | NA | NA | TGTGCCATCAGTCGGGATGACAACGTCCTGACTTTC | CAISRDDNVLTF
TRBJ1-5 | TRBV15 | NA | many | TGTGCCACCAGCAGAGATCTTGGGGTTGGCAATCAGCCCCAGCATTTT | CATSRDLGVGNQPQHF
TRBJ2-3 | TRBV2 | TRBD2 | few | TGTGCCAGCATAAAGTCGCGGGGGGGTGGTGGAACAGATACGCAGTATTTT | CASIKSRGGGGTDTQYF
TRBJ2-5 | TRBV10-3 | TRBD2 | NA | TGTGCCATCAGTGACTCCTCCCGGACTAGCGGGGGGGGGGAGACCCAGTACTTC | CAISDSSRTSGGGETQYF
TRBJ2-3 | TRBV10-3 | NA | few | TGTGCCATCAGGACGACAGCTAGCACAGATACGCAGTATTTT | CAIRTTASTDTQYF
TRBJ1-5 | TRBV28 | NA | few | TGTGCCAGCAGGTATTACAGGGCCGGGCAGCCCCAGCATTTT | CASRYYRAGQPQHF
TRBJ2-5 | TRBV10-3 | NA | NA | TGTGCCAGCAGTGGCACGGGGGAGACCCAGTACTTC | CASSGTGETQYF
TRBJ2-1 | TRBV7-9 | NA | few | TGTGCCAGCAGCTTAGCCGAGTATGAGCAGTTCTTC | CASSLAEYEQFF
TRBJ2-5 | TRBV25-1 | TRBD2 | NA | TGTGCCAGCAGTGTGGGACTAGCGGGACCCCGGTTTATCGAGACCCAGTACTTC | CASSVGLAGPRFIETQYF
TRBJ2-2 | TRBV20-1 | TRBD1 | NA | TGCAGTGCTAGGGGACAGGGGGCAACCACCGGGGAGCTGTTTTTT | CSARGQGATTGELFF
TRBJ2-6 | TRBV2 | TRBD1 | few | TGTGCCAGCAGTGCCGGACAGGGGGCGAGAGGGGCCAACGTCCTGACTTTC | CASSAGQGARGANVLTF
TRBJ2-1 | TRBV20-1 | NA | NA | TGCAGTGCTAGAGATTTGGTCAGCTCCTACAATGAGCAGTTCTTC | CSARDLVSSYNEQFF
TRBJ1-2 | TRBV29-1 | TRBD1 | NA | TGCAGTTACGGACAGGGCTATGGCTACACCTTC | CSYGQGYGYTF
TRBJ2-7 | TRBV7-9 | NA | NA | TGTGCCAGCAGTTTAAGTCTGGGGGCCTACGAGCAGTACTTC | CASSLSLGAYEQYF
TRBJ1-2 | TRBV29-1 | TRBD1 | many | TGCAGCGTTGAGTGGGTGACAGGGGATGGCTACACCTTC | CSVEWVTGDGYTF
TRBJ2-3 | TRBV7-2 | NA | few | TGTGCCAGCAGCTTAGGTTCCCTCCCAGATACGCAGTATTTT | CASSLGSLPDTQYF
TRBJ2-1 | TRBV6-5 | NA | NA | TGTGCCACTCAGAAGGGGTACAATGAGCAGTTCTTC | CATQKGYNEQFF
TRBJ2-3 | TRBV24-1 | NA | NA | TGTGCCACCAGCTCAGGTGGGGGGAGGGGGACGCAGTATTTT | CATSSGGGRGTQYF
TRBJ2-5 | TRBV7-3 | NA | NA | TGTGCCAGCTCACTAAACCAGCAAGAGACCCAGTACTTC | CASSLNQQETQYF
TRBJ1-1 | TRBV20-1 | TRBD1 | many | TGCAGTGCTAGCCATACAGGGGGTAACACTGAAGCTTTCTTT | CSASHTGGNTEAFF
TRBJ2-7 | TRBV20-1 | NA | many | TGCAGTGCTAGGACCGGGACGGACTCCTACGAGCAGTACTTC | CSARTGTDSYEQYF
TRBJ1-1 | TRBV4-1 | NA | NA | TGCGCCAGCAGCCGGCCTACCGAGGGTTGGGACACTGAAGCTTTCTTT | CASSRPTEGWDTEAFF
TRBJ2-7 | TRBV18 | TRBD1 | few | TGTGCCAGCTCACCACCGAACAGGGGGCTGGGGGAGCAGTACTTC | CASSPPNRGLGEQYF
TRBJ1-1 | TRBV29-1 | NA | NA | TGCAGCGTCTCAAAGGGGGGTACTGAAGCTTTCTTT | CSVSKGGTEAFF
TRBJ2-1 | TRBV7-2 | TRBD1 | NA | TGTGCCAGCAGCTTAGTTGGGCGACAGGGGATAGGGAATGAGCAGTTCTTC | CASSLVGRQGIGNEQFF
TRBJ2-5 | TRBV27 | NA | many | TGTGCCAGCAGTCCCCCGAGGACCCAGTACTTC | CASSPPRTQYF
TRBJ2-7 | TRBV2 | NA | many | TGTGCCAGCAGGATAGACAGCTACGAGCAGTACTTC | CASRIDSYEQYF
TRBJ1-3 | TRBV6-1 | TRBD1 | NA | TGTGCCAGCAGAAAAACAGGGGGGACTGGAAACACCATATATTTT | CASRKTGGTGNTIYF
TRBJ1-1 | TRBV24-1 | TRBD1 | many | TGTGCCACCAGTGACCCCGGGACAGGGGAAACTGAAGCTTTCTTT | CATSDPGTGETEAFF
TRBJ1-1 | TRBV7-2 | TRBD1 | many | TGTGCCAGCAGCTCTCAGACAGGGGCAGGTACTGAAGCTTTCTTT | CASSSQTGAGTEAFF
TRBJ2-2 | TRBV25-1 | TRBD1 | NA | TGTGCCAGCAGTGACCGCGGACAGGGGCCGAACACCGGGGAGCTGTTTTTT | CASSDRGQGPNTGELFF
TRBJ2-7 | TRBV12-3/TRBV12-4 | TRBD2 | few | TGTGCCAGCAGCTTCCGCGGGGGACCCTCCTACGAGCAGTACTTC | CASSFRGGPSYEQYF
TRBJ2-2 | TRBV2 | TRBD1 | NA | TGTGCCAGCGGTTGGACAGGGGATACCGGGGAGCTGTTTTTT | CASGWTGDTGELFF
TRBJ2-7 | TRBV6-5 | NA | many | TGTGCCAGCGTCGGGACGGGCACCTACGAGCAGTACTTC | CASVGTGTYEQYF
TRBJ1-5 | TRBV6-1 | TRBD1 | many | TGTGCCAGCAGTGACCGTGCGGGACAGGGGACGTTAGGCAATCAGCCCCAGCATTTT | CASSDRAGQGTLGNQPQHF
TRBJ2-3 | TRBV20-1 | NA | many | TGCAGTGCTAGAGATGGCAAGGGACCAGATACGCAGTATTTT | CSARDGKGPDTQYF
TRBJ2-7 | TRBV7-3 | NA | NA | TGTGCCAGCAGCCCCCGGGACTTTAACAATGAGCAGTACTTC | CASSPRDFNNEQYF
TRBJ2-1 | TRBV7-2 | TRBD2 | NA | TGTGCCAGCAGCTTACTAGCGGGAGGGCAGAATGAGCAGTTCTTC | CASSLLAGGQNEQFF
TRBJ2-7 | TRBV24-1 | NA | NA | TGTGTCACCGGGACACCTCCTTCCTACGAGCAGTACTTC | CVTGTPPSYEQYF
TRBJ2-7 | TRBV6-1 | TRBD2 | few | TGTGCCAGCAGTGTGGCTAGCGGGAGCCCTTACGAGCAGTACTTC | CASSVASGSPYEQYF
TRBJ2-7 | TRBV19 | NA | few | TGTGCCAGTAGTATAAAACTTCAATCCTACGAGCAGTACTTC | CASSIKLQSYEQYF
TRBJ2-5 | TRBV10-3 | NA | many | TGTGCCATCAGTGAGCCCGAGAATGGCTTCGGGGAGACCCAGTACTTC | CAISEPENGFGETQYF
TRBJ1-5 | TRBV6-5 | NA | few | TGTGCCAGCAGTTACTACGGGGGTAATCAGCCCCAGCATTTT | CASSYYGGNQPQHF
TRBJ2-6 | TRBV7-9 | TRBD2 | NA | TGTGCCAGCAGCTTAGATGTTTGGGCCTGGACTAGCGGGAGTACTGGGGCCAACGTCCTGACTTTC | CASSLDVWAWTSGSTGANVLTF
TRBJ2-2 | TRBV9 | NA | many | TGTGCCAGCAGCGTAGATGGGGCCGGGGAGCTGTTTTTT | CASSVDGAGELFF